Listed here is a single T cell receptor (beta chain). The data stem from a study of blood T cell repertoires in COVID-19. About the study: Both acute and convalescent COVID-19 samples were obtained from the United States, Italy and Spain.

The CDR3 is 17 amino acids. V dropped 3 bases and J dropped 2; count of bases not matched to a gene: 8. CDR1 is KGHSH, CDR2 LQKENI, per germline. Per the study methods: Estimation of nucleated cell counts was performed using reference gene primer amplification. Profiled with immunoSEQ multiplex PCR; TCRdb holds only in-frame clones, not every one. V and J calls and clone size are given by that table; D and trimming were obtained from the DNA. The sample yields around 120,000 clones, approximately 70% seen once. This TCR was sampled from a human donor with acute or convalescent COVID-19. The donor label of this sample is uncertain. What was sequenced was peripheral blood. The chain carries TRBV18 and TRBJ1-4, with TRBD1 matching over 8 bases. CDR3 sequence reads: CASSPCGTGKTNEKLFF. The CDR3 DNA is TGTGCCAGCTCACCTTGCGGGACAGGTAAGACTAATGAAAAACTGTTTTTT.